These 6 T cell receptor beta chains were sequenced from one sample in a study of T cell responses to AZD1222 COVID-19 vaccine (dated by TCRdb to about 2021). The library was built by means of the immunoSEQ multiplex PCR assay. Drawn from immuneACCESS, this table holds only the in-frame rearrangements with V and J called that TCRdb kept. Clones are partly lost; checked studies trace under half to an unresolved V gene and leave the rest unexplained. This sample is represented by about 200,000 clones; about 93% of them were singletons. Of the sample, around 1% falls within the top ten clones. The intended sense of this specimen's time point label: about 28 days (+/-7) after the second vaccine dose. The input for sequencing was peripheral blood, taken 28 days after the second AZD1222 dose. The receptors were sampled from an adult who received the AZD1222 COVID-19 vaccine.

Written as DNA, the CDR3 is TGTGCCAGTAGCTTCGGGACCTCCTACGAGCAGTACTTC. The encoded protein is CASSFGTSYEQYF. This rearrangement joins TRBV19 to TRBJ2-7; either TRBD1 or TRBD2 may fit D (5 bases each). Deletions cut 6 bases from V and 0 bases from J, with 9 bases between. Germline CDR1 and CDR2: LNHDA and SQIVND (reference sequence). CDR3 length: 13 amino acids.

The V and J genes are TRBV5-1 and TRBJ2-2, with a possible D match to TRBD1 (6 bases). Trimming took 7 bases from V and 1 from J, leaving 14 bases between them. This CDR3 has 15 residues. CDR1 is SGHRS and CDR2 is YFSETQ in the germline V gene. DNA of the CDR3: TGCGCCAGCGGCCCAGGGGTAATGAACACCGGGGAGCTGTTTTTT. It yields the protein CASGPGVMNTGELFF.

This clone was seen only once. The CDR3 DNA follows: TGTGCCAGCAGCCACTATACTACTAGCGGCTACGAGCAGTACTTC. It yields the protein CASSHYTTSGYEQYF. This chain connects TRBV3-1 (or the pseudogene TRBV3-2) to TRBJ2-7; TRBD2 matches at 8 bases. Germline V gene data show CDR1 as LGHDT and CDR2 as YNNKEL (reference sequence). The CDR3 totals 15 residues. V lost 3 bases and J lost 3; bases outside the gene matches: 7.

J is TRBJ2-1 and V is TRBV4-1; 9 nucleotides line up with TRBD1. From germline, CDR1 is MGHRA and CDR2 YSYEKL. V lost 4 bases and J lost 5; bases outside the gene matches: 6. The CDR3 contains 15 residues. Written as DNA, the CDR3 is TGCGCCAGCAGCCCGGGACAGGGTGGACACAATGAGCAGTTCTTC. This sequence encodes CASSPGQGGHNEQFF.

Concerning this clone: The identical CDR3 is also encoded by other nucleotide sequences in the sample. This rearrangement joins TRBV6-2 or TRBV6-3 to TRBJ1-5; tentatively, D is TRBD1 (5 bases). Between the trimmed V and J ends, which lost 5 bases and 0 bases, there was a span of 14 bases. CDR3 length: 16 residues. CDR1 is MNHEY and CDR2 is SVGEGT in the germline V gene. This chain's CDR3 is CASSPLGGYSNQPQHF. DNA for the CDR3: TGTGCCAGCAGTCCCCTCGGGGGATATAGCAATCAGCCCCAGCATTTT.

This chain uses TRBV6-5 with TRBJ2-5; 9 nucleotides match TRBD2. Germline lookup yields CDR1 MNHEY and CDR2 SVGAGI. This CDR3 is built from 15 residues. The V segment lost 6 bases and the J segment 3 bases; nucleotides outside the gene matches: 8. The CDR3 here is CASRAPSGEKETQYF. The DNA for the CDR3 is TGTGCCAGCAGGGCCCCTAGCGGGGAGAAAGAGACCCAGTACTTC.